Following are 18 T cell receptor beta chains from one sample sequenced in a study of T cell clonotyping in hematopoietic cell transplantation. Only in-frame clones appear in the TCRdb table, and some are missing; sequencing was by immunoSEQ multiplex PCR. Of about 15,000 clones listed, roughly 90% are singletons. The sequenced sample was peripheral blood mononuclear cells. These receptors were collected from a man aged 50 to 60 in good health. Some clones in this sample may be carry-over from other donors' samples.

This rearrangement joins TRBV5-1 to TRBJ2-3, with 12 bases matching TRBD2. The CDR3 runs 15 residues. J gave up 2 bases and V 3 bases, and 1 base lay outside the gene matches. Germline V gene lookup returns CDR1 SGHRS and CDR2 YFSETQ. The CDR3 here is CASSSSGGVTDTQYF. The CDR3 nucleotides read TGCGCCAGCAGCTCTAGCGGGGGGGTCACAGATACGCAGTATTTT.

This clone was observed a few times. The rearrangement joins TRBV6-5 to TRBJ1-2, with D unresolved. V lost 6 bases and J 6 bases, leaving 14 bases between the germline ends. There are 13 residues in the CDR3. CDR1 and CDR2 (germline): MNHEY, SVGAGI. The CDR3 DNA sequence: TGTGCCAGCAGGAAACTAGGGCAGGATGGCTACACCTTC. This encodes CASRKLGQDGYTF.

This sequence joins TRBV30 and TRBJ1-6; possibly TRBD1 for D (6 bases). From germline, CDR1 is GTSNPN and CDR2 SVGIG (reference sequence). This CDR3 spans 12 amino acids. Trimming removed 3 bases at V and 8 bases at J, with 8 bases between. The CDR3: CAWRGTYSPLHF. CDR3 DNA: TGTGCCTGGAGAGGGACATATTCACCCCTCCACTTT.

This clone was counted a single time. This sequence joins TRBV28 and TRBJ2-1; TRBD2 aligns across 12 bases. The CDR3 covers 15 residues. V shed 5 bases and J 7 bases; nucleotides not matched to a gene: 6. Germline CDR1 MDHEN, CDR2 SYDVKM. This CDR3 is CASSPGLAGRNEQFF. As DNA, the CDR3 is TGTGCCAGCAGTCCCGGACTAGCGGGGAGGAATGAGCAGTTCTTC.

This chain links TRBV10-2 with TRBJ2-7; D may match TRBD1 or TRBD2 (6 bases each). The CDR3 totals 15 residues. V lost 1 base, J lost 4 bases, and 14 bases lay in between. Germline-derived CDR1 and CDR2 are WSHSY and SAAADI. CDR3 sequence (DNA): TGCGCCAGCAGTGAGTTCGGAGGGGGGAGATACGAGCAGTACTTC. Protein sequence: CASSEFGGGRYEQYF.

The chain links TRBV4-3 to TRBJ2-3; 8 bases are a match to TRBD2. Germline V CDR1 and CDR2: LGHNA, YSLEER. With V trimmed by 4 bases and J by 6 bases, 6 bases remained unmatched. The CDR3 is 14 amino acids. The CDR3 nucleotides read TGCGCCAGCAGCCTTAGCGGGGTGGGGGATACGCAGTATTTT. Residues: CASSLSGVGDTQYF.

This chain joins TRBV5-1 and TRBJ1-2, with D possibly being TRBD1 (5 bases). The CDR3 runs 15 residues. Germline V gene lookup returns CDR1 SGHRS and CDR2 YFSETQ. V lost 3 bases to trimming and J lost 2 bases, with 14 bases between them. In DNA, the CDR3 is TGCGCCAGCAGCTCGGCTCCTGACAGCAACTATGGCTACACCTTC. This sequence encodes CASSSAPDSNYGYTF.

The J gene is TRBJ1-2, the V gene TRBV28; 7 bases map to TRBD1. Germline CDR1 and CDR2: MDHEN and SYDVKM. V dropped 4 bases and J dropped 5; count of bases not matched to a gene: 10. The CDR3 consists of 15 residues. The CDR3 nucleotides are TGTGCCAGCAGTTCCCTCGACAGGGTGCTATATGGCTACACCTTC. Amino acid sequence: CASSSLDRVLYGYTF.

The J gene is TRBJ2-5, the V gene TRBV4-2; either TRBD1 or TRBD2 may supply D (5 bases each). Germline CDR1 is LGHNA and CDR2 is YNFKEQ. This CDR3 is 15 amino acids long. The germline V and J ends were trimmed by 0 bases and 5 bases, with 13 bases remaining between them. In DNA form, the CDR3 reads TGTGCCAGCAGCCAAGATCAAGAGGGGTACGAGACCCAGTACTTC. Translation gives CASSQDQEGYETQYF.

This chain connects TRBV28 to TRBJ2-7, with TRBD1 identical over 7 bases. CDR3 length: 16 residues. Germline CDR1 and CDR2: MDHEN and SYDVKM. V shed 1 base, J shed 7 bases, and the junction held 13 bases outside the gene matches. CDR3 coding DNA: TGTGCCAGCAGTTTATATTCCGGGACAGCCTCCTTGGAGCAGTACTTC. The encoded protein is CASSLYSGTASLEQYF.

The chain has TRBV19 and TRBJ2-7; D ambiguous. The germline V gene encodes CDR1 LNHDA and CDR2 SQIVND (reference sequence). V dropped 2 bases and J dropped 4 bases, with 15 bases sitting between them. The CDR3 is 15 residues long. Here the CDR3 reads CASSISPSGFYEQYF. DNA for the CDR3: TGTGCCAGTAGTATATCCCCGTCCGGATTTTACGAGCAGTACTTC.

The V and J genes are TRBV29-1 and TRBJ1-1, with 10 bases lining up with TRBD1. The CDR3 contains 15 residues. Per germline, CDR1 SQVTM and CDR2 ANQGSEA. J was trimmed by 0 bases and V by 6 bases; bases with no gene match: 7. CDR3 in DNA: TGCAGCGTAGTTAAGGGACAGGGGTTGAACACTGAAGCTTTCTTT. The encoded protein is CSVVKGQGLNTEAFF.

The chain links TRBV2 to TRBJ1-2; D ambiguous. V shed 7 bases and J shed 4 bases, with 10 bases lying between them. From germline, CDR1 is SNHLY and CDR2 FYNNEI. The CDR3 contains 12 residues. The CDR3 sequence: CASTRSSYGYTF. The DNA of the CDR3 is TGTGCCAGCACCCGATCCAGCTATGGCTACACCTTC.

The V and J genes are TRBV6-1 and TRBJ2-7; 9 bases fit TRBD1. After removal of 6 bases from V and 4 bases from J, the junction contained 4 bases not matched to a gene. In germline, CDR1 is MNHNS, CDR2 SASEGT. This CDR3 has 13 residues. Here the CDR3 reads CASRGQGYYEQYF. The DNA for the CDR3 is TGTGCCAGCAGGGGACAGGGATATTACGAGCAGTACTTC.

The gene calls are TRBV5-7 and TRBJ2-5; 8 positions agree with TRBD1. TRBV5-7 is an ORF; its function is uncertain. This CDR3 is 18 amino acids long. Trimming cost V 4 bases and J 5 bases; bases outside gene matches: 19. CDR3 nucleotides: TGTGCCAGCAGCCACCCACCCTCAGGGGGCGCTCGGGTTGAGACCCAGTACTTC. It encodes CASSHPPSGGARVETQYF.

The V and J genes are TRBV6-5 and TRBJ2-3; D uncertain. The CDR3 is 12 residues long. Trimming left V 9 bases short and J 0 bases short, with 7 bases between. CDR1 and CDR2 from the germline V gene are MNHEY and SVGAGI. The CDR3 DNA sequence: TGTGCCAGTGGGTCTAGCACAGATACGCAGTATTTT. Its protein is CASGSSTDTQYF.

The rearrangement links TRBV6-1 to TRBJ1-4; D uncertain. V lost 11 bases and J lost 5, with 15 bases in between. CDR1 and CDR2 (germline): MNHNS, SASEGT. CDR3 length equals 13 residues. CDR3 sequence: CASGETFNEKLFF. In nucleotides, the CDR3 is TGTGCCTCCGGAGAGACTTTCAATGAAAAACTGTTTTTT.

V gene TRBV6-5 combines with J gene TRBJ2-7, with D possibly being TRBD2 (5 bases). Trimming took 8 bases from V and 4 from J, leaving 15 bases between them. Germline CDR1 MNHEY, CDR2 SVGAGI. The length of the CDR3 is 13 residues. CDR3 region: CASYSGNYYEQYF. CDR3 DNA: TGTGCCAGCTATTCGGGGAATTATTACGAGCAGTACTTC.